Below, 14 T cell receptor beta chains from the same sample are listed, as sequenced in a study of Ad26.COV2.S vaccination and SARS-CoV-2 variants. Treatment defined: roughly 20 received Ad26.COV2.S at low or high dose, single or two shots; five or six received placebo; per-sample allocation not given. Specimens were obtained on day 63 following the first vaccine or placebo injection. TCRdb's copy holds only in-frame clones and misses some; the assay was immunoSEQ multiplex PCR. The table shows 200,000 to 300,000 clones, with about 83% occurring only once. The sample in question was peripheral blood, obtained in a trial of Ad26.COV2.S vaccine versus placebo. Every receptor here comes from a person between 18 and 60 years old who received the Ad26.COV2.S COVID-19 vaccine or a placebo.

In this sample, this clone turned up a few times. The chain combines TRBV9 with TRBJ2-3; a possible D gene is TRBD2 (5 bases). The CDR3 contains 14 residues. Germline V gene data show CDR1 as SGDLS and CDR2 as YYNGEE. V lost 0 bases to trimming and J lost 4 bases, with 9 bases between them. This CDR3 reads CASSVEIGADTQYF. The CDR3 DNA reads as TGTGCCAGCAGCGTAGAAATCGGGGCAGATACGCAGTATTTT.

The sample holds one count of this clone. The chain is built from TRBV7-8 and TRBJ1-2; no clear D gene. Trimming pared 2 bases from V and 2 bases from J, leaving 12 bases between. In germline, CDR1 is SGHVS, CDR2 FQNEAQ. The CDR3 is 15 amino acids. CDR3 loop: CASSLRRVGNYGYTF. The CDR3 region has the DNA TGTGCCAGCAGCTTAAGGCGCGTAGGAAACTATGGCTACACCTTC.

V usage is TRBV5-4 and J usage is TRBJ1-1; D gene ambiguous. Per the germline V gene, CDR1 is SGHNT and CDR2 is YYREEE (reference sequence). The V and J ends lost 3 bases and 3 bases respectively, with 15 bases between them. This CDR3 is 15 amino acids long. The CDR3 DNA is TGTGCCAGCAGCTCTGGAGGTTTTGGGGACACTGAAGCTTTCTTT. It codes for CASSSGGFGDTEAFF. Supplemented by reference TRBV5-4 and TRBJ1-1, the full variable domain reads ETGVTQSPTHLIKTRGQQVTLRCSSQSGHNTVSWYQQALGQGPQFIFQYYREEENGRGNFPPRFSGLQFPNYSSELNVNALELDDSALYLCASSSGGFGDTEAFFGQGTRLTVV.

This clone has a single count. V usage is TRBV7-8 and J usage is TRBJ2-7; maybe TRBD1 (6 bases). V dropped 1 base and J dropped 7 bases, with 14 bases sitting between them. The CDR3 is made up of 14 amino acids. Per the germline V gene, CDR1 is SGHVS and CDR2 is FQNEAQ. The DNA for the CDR3 is TGTGCCAGCAGCTTAGAAGGGGGAATCGGGGAGCAGTACGTC. This sequence encodes CASSLEGGIGEQYV.

In this sample, this clone turned up once. The V and J genes are TRBV6-5 and TRBJ1-2; TRBD1 aligns across 8 bases. Looked up from germline, CDR1 is MNHEY and CDR2 is SVGAGI. Trimming cost V 0 bases and J 7 bases; bases outside gene matches: 10. The CDR3 has 16 residues. Written as DNA, the CDR3 is TGTGCCAGCAGTTACTCGGGCGGCAGGGGGCTCCCTGGCTACACCTTC. Protein: CASSYSGGRGLPGYTF.

The CDR3 nucleotides are TGTGCCAGCAGCATATCTACAGGGAGGACTGAAGCTTTCTTT. Amino acids: CASSISTGRTEAFF. This chain links TRBV21-1 with TRBJ1-1. TRBV21-1 is a pseudogene locus. The CDR3 consists of 14 residues.

The chain recombines TRBV7-3 with TRBJ2-6, with D unresolved. This CDR3 comprises 15 residues. The V gene's germline CDR1 is SGHTA and CDR2 FQGTGA. V was pared by 0 bases and J by 3 bases, with 6 bases between. CDR3 DNA sequence: TGTGCCAGCAGCTTAACAGGCTTTGGGGCCAACGTCCTGACTTTC. Translated, it gives CASSLTGFGANVLTF.

The CDR3 reads CASSLGGYREAFF. CDR3 nucleotides: TGTGCCAGCAGCTTAGGAGGGTACCGTGAAGCTTTCTTT. This sequence joins TRBV7-2 and TRBJ1-1; D remains unclear. CDR1 is SGHTA, CDR2 FQGNSA, per germline. Trimming cost V 1 base and J 7 bases, with 10 bases left between them. The CDR3 totals 13 residues. Variable domain in full (rest from reference TRBV7-2 and TRBJ1-1): GAGVSQSPSNKVTEKGKDVELRCDPISGHTALYWYRQSLGQGLEFLIYFQGNSAPDKSGLPSDRFSAERTGGSVSTLTIQRTQQEDSAVYLCASSLGGYREAFFGQGTRLTVV.

The chain combines TRBV7-9 with TRBJ1-2; TRBD1 aligns across 7 bases. There are 15 residues in the CDR3. The ends lost 1 base at V and 5 bases at J; junction bases unmatched: 7. Germline loops: CDR1 SEHNR, CDR2 FQNEAQ (reference sequence). The DNA for the CDR3 is TGTGCCAGCAGCTTAGACGGGGACAGAGAATATGGCTACACCTTC. This codes for CASSLDGDREYGYTF.

The chain recombines TRBV10-2 with TRBJ1-3; TRBD1 is a possible D gene (6 bases). Per germline, CDR1 WSHSY and CDR2 SAAADI. The ends were cut back, 3 bases at V and 0 bases at J, with 15 bases in the middle. The CDR3 covers 17 residues. As DNA, the CDR3 is TGCGCCAGCAGTGATACCCGGGACACTTACTCTGGAAACACCATATATTTT. Amino acid sequence: CASSDTRDTYSGNTIYF.

The gene calls are TRBV7-9 and TRBJ2-6; TRBD1 aligns across 8 bases. Germline V CDR1 and CDR2: SEHNR, FQNEAQ (reference sequence). J lost 4 bases, V lost 5 bases, and 7 bases had no gene match. The CDR3 covers 16 residues. CDR3 coding DNA: TGTGCCAGCAGCATTGACAGGGGTTCAGGGGCCAACGTCCTGACTTTC. Amino acids: CASSIDRGSGANVLTF.

This clone occurred once. V is TRBV5-1 and J is TRBJ2-1, with 7 positions matching TRBD2. The CDR3 sequence is 16 residues long. CDR1 is SGHRS, CDR2 YFSETQ, per germline. The J segment lost 2 bases and the V segment lost 1 base, leaving 6 bases of the junction unmatched. The CDR3 DNA is TGCGCCAGCAGCTTGATGGCGGCGGGAGCCTACAATGAGCAGTTCTTC. Translated: CASSLMAAGAYNEQFF.

The chain uses TRBV24-1 and TRBJ2-1, with 10 bases fitting TRBD2. With V trimmed by 3 bases and J by 14 bases, 9 bases remained unmatched. The CDR3 covers 14 residues. CDR1 is KGHDR, CDR2 SFDVKD, per germline. CDR3 amino acids: CATSDPSGGADKFF. The CDR3 nucleotides are TGTGCCACCAGTGATCCAAGCGGGGGGGCGGATAAGTTCTTC.

This clone was observed a handful of times. CDR3 nucleotide sequence: TGTGCCAGCAGTGGGAGGACAGGGAAGAATGAGCAGTTCTTC. It specifies CASSGRTGKNEQFF. The chain carries TRBV2 and TRBJ2-1; 8 bases line up with TRBD1. The CDR3 spans 14 residues. The junction had 6 bases not matched to a gene; V was cut back by 4 bases and J by 7 bases. Germline CDR1 and CDR2: SNHLY and FYNNEI.